Shown below are 2 T cell receptor beta chains from a single sample sequenced in a study of blood T cell repertoires in COVID-19. Sequenced by immunoSEQ multiplex PCR; TCRdb stores in-frame clones only, minus some. This sample has 190,000 or so clones, with roughly 80% found just once. What was sequenced was peripheral blood. The receptors originated from a man between 45 and 60 years old who had recovered from COVID-19.

V is TRBV5-1 and J is TRBJ2-3; 7 nucleotides align to TRBD2. Trimming removed 4 bases from V and 6 bases from J; junction bases left unmatched: 20. This CDR3 comprises 18 residues. The germline V gene encodes CDR1 SGHRS and CDR2 YFSETQ. The CDR3 region is CASSPAFSGNSGADTQYF. As DNA, the CDR3 is TGCGCCAGCAGCCCGGCCTTTTCTGGGAACAGCGGGGCCGATACGCAGTATTTT.

To note about this clone: One end of the junction fails to match germline, which may point to a read error. The chain has TRBV9 and TRBJ2-1; D gene unclear. Germline V gives CDR1 SGDLS, CDR2 YYNGEE. This CDR3 comprises 14 residues. CDR3 amino acids: CASSVNLEINERFF. Written as DNA, the CDR3 is TGTGCCAGCAGCGTAAATCTTGAGATCAATGAGCGGTTCTTC. The entire variable domain, with the rest obtained from reference TRBV9 and TRBJ2-1, is as follows: DSGVTQTPKHLITATGQRVTLRCSPRSGDLSVYWYQQSLDQGLQFLIQYYNGEERAKGNILERFSAQQFPDLHSELNLSSLELGDSALYFCASSVNLEINERFFGPGTRLTVL.